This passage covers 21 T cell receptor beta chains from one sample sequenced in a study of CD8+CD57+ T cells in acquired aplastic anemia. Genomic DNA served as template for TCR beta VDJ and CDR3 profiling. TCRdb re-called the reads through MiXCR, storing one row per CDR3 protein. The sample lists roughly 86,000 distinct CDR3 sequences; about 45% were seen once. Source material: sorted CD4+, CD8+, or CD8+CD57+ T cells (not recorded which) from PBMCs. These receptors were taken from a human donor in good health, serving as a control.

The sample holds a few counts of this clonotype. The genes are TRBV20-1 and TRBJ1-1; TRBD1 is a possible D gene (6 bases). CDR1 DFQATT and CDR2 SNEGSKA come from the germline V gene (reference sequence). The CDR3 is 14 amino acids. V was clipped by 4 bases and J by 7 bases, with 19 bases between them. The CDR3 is CSAKYPSQGYEAFF. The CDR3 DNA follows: TGCAGTGCTAAATACCCGTCACAGGGATATGAAGCTTTCTTT.

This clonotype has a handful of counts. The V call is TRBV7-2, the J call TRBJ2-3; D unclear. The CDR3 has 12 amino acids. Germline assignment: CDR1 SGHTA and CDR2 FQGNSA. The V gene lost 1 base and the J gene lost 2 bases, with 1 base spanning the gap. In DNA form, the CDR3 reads TGTGCCAGCAGCTTAGACACAGATACGCAGTATTTT. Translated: CASSLDTDTQYF.

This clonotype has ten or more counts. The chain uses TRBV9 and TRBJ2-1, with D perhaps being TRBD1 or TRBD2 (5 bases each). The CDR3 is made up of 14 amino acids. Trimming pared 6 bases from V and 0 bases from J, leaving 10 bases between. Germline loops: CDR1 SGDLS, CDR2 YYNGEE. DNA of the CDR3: TGTGCCAGCACCCCAGGGAGCTCCTACAATGAGCAGTTCTTC. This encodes CASTPGSSYNEQFF.

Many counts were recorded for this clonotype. The CDR3: CASSLPPSLARGYTF. The CDR3 DNA sequence: TGTGCCAGCAGCTTACCCCCATCCCTTGCTAGGGGCTACACCTTC. The chain has TRBV11-2 and TRBJ1-2, with D unresolved. This CDR3 has 15 amino acids. The V end was cut by 2 bases, the J end by 8 bases, with 18 bases between. Germline-derived CDR1 and CDR2 are SGHAT and FQNNGV. Filled out from reference TRBV11-2 and TRBJ1-2, the complete variable domain reads EAGVAQSPRYKIIEKRQSVAFWCNPISGHATLYWYQQILGQGPKLLIQFQNNGVVDDSQLPKDRFSAERLKGVDSTLKIQPAKLEDSAVYLCASSLPPSLARGYTFGSGTRLTVV.

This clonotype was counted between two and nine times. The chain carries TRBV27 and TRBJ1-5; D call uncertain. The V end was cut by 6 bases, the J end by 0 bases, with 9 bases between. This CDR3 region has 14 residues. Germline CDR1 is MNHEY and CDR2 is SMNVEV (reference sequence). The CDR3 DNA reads TGTGCCAGCAGCCCAGGTTATAGCAATCAGCCCCAGCATTTT. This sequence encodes CASSPGYSNQPQHF.

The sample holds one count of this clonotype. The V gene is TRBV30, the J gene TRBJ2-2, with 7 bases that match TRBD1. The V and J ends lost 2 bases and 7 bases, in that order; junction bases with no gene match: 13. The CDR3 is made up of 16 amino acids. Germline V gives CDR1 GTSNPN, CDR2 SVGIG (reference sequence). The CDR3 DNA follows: TGTGCCTGGAGTCATAACAGGGGTTTTTTGGGCGGGGAGCTGTTTTTT. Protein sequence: CAWSHNRGFLGGELFF.

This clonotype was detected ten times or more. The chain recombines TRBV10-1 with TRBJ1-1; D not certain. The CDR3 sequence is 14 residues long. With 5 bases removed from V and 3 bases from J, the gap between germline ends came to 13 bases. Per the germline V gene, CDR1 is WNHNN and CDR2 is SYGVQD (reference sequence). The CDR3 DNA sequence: TGCGCCAGCAGTCCCGCTGACACCGACACTGAAGCTTTCTTT. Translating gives CASSPADTDTEAFF.

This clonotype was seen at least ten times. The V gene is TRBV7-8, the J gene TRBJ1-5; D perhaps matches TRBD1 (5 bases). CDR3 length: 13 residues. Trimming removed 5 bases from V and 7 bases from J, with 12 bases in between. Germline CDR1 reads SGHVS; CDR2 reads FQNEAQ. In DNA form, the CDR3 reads TGTGCCAGCAGCCCCCGGGGGGAACAGCCCCAGCATTTT. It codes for CASSPRGEQPQHF.

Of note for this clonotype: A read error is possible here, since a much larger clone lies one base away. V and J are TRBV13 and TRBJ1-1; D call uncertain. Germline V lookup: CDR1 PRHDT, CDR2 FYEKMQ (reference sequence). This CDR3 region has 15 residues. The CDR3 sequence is CAGSGRQERNTEAFF. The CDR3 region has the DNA TGTGCCGGCAGCGGCCGTCAGGAGAGGAACACTGAAGCTTTCTTT.

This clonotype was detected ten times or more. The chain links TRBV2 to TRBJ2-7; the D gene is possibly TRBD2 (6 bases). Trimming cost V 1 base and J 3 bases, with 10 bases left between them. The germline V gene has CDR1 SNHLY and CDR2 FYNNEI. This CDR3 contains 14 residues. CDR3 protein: CASSEGGENYEQYF. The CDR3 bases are TGTGCCAGCAGTGAAGGGGGGGAGAACTACGAGCAGTACTTC.

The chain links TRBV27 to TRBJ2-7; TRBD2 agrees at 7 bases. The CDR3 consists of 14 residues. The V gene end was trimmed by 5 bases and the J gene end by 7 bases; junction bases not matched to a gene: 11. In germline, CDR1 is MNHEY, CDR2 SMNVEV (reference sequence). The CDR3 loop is CASSPTGGSLEQYF. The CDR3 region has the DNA TGTGCCAGCAGTCCCACCGGGGGGTCCTTGGAGCAGTACTTC.

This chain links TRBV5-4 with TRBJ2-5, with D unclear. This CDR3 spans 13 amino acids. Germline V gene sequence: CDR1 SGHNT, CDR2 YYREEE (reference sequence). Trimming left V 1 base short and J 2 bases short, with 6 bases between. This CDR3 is CASSLQPQETQYF. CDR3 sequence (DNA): TGTGCCAGCAGCTTGCAGCCGCAAGAGACCCAGTACTTC.

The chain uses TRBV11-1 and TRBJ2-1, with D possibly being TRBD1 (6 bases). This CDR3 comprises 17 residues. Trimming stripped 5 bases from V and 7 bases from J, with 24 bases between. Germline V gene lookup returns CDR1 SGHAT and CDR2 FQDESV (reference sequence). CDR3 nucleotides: TGTGCCAGCAGCCACAACAGGGCCTCCCCTACAATGAATGAGCAGTTCTTC. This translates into CASSHNRASPTMNEQFF. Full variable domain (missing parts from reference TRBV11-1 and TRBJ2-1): EAEVAQSPRYKITEKSQAVAFWCDPISGHATLYWYRQILGQGPELLVQFQDESVVDDSQLPKDRFSAERLKGVDSTLKIQPAELGDSAMYLCASSHNRASPTMNEQFFGPGTRLTVL.

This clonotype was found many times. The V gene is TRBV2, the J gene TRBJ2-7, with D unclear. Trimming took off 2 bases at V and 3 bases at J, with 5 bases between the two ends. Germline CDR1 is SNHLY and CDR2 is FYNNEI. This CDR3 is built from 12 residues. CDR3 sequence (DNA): TGTGCCAGCAGTGAAAACCTCTACGAGCAGTACTTC. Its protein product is CASSENLYEQYF.

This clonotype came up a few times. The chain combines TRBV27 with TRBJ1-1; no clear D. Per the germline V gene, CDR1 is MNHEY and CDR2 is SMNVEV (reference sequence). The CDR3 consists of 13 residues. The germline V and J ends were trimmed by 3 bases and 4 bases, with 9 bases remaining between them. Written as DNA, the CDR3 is TGTGCCAGCAGTTTGACGGTTGGCACTGAAGCTTTCTTT. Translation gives CASSLTVGTEAFF.

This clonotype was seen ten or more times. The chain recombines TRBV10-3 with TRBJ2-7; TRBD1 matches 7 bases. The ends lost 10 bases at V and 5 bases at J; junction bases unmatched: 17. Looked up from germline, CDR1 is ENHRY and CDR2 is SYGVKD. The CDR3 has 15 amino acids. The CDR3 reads CATGMDPGQPHEQYF. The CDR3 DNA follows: TGTGCCACCGGTATGGACCCGGGACAGCCCCACGAGCAGTACTTC.

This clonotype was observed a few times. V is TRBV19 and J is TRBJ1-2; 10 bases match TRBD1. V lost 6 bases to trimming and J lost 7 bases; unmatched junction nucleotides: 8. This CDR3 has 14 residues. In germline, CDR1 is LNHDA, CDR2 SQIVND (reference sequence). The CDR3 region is CASRATGGVAGYTF. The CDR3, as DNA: TGTGCCAGTAGAGCGACAGGGGGCGTCGCTGGCTACACCTTC.

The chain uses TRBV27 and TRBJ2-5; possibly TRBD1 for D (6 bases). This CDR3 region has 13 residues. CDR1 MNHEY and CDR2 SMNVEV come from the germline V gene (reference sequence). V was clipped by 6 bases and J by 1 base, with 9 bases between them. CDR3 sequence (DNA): TGTGCCAGCAGCGGGACAACCCAAGAGACCCAGTACTTC. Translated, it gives CASSGTTQETQYF.

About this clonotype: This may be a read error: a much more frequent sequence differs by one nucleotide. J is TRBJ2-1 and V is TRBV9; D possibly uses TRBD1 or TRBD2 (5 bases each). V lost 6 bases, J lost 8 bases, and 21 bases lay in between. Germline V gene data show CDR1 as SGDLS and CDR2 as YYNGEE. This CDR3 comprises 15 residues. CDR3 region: CASTRSGWGIDEQFF. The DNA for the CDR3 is TGTGCCAGCACTCGCTCCGGGTGGGGGATCGATGAGCAGTTCTTC.

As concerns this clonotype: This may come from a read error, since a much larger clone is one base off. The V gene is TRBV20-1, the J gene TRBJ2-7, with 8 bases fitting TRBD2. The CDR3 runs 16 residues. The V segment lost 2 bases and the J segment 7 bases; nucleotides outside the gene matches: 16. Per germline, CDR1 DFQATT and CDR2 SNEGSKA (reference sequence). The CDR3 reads CSARSLRSGSDNEQYF. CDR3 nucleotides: TGCAGTGCTAGAAGCTTAAGAAGCGGGAGTGACAATGAGCAGTACTTC.

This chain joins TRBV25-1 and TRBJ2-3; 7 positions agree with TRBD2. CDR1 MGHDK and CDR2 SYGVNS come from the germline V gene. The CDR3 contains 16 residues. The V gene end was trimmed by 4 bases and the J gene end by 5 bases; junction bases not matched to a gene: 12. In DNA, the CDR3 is TGTGCCAGCAGTGCCAGCAGCGGGATGATTGGAGATACGCAGTATTTT. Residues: CASSASSGMIGDTQYF. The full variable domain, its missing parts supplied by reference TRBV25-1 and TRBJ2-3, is EADIYQTPRYLVIGTGKKITLECSQTMGHDKMYWYQQDPGMELHLIHYSYGVNSTEKGDLSSESTVSRIRTEHFPLTLESARPSHTSQYLCASSASSGMIGDTQYFGPGTRLTVL.